One and the same sample provided the 17 T cell receptor beta chains below, sequenced in a study of CXCR3-negative and CXCR3-positive naive CD8 T cells. UMI-labeled 5' RACE TRB cDNA libraries were prepared from the cells. No DNA is given; TCRdb re-called the 5' RACE reads and lists each CDR3 protein once. Reported are about 5,300 distinct CDR3 sequences; the ten largest clones contain around 2.9%. The source material was naive CXCR3- CD8+ T cells from blood. Subset given: CD45RO-CCR7+CD27+CD95- naive CD8+ T cells lacking CXCR3 (TNR3-). The receptor source for this set is a human donor in good health. Some clones in this sample may be carry-over from other donors' samples.

This chain connects TRBV7-9 to TRBJ1-1; the TRBD1 assignment by TCRdb is unverifiable without DNA. Germline V gene lookup returns CDR1 SEHNR and CDR2 FQNEAQ (reference sequence). This CDR3 spans 15 amino acids. CDR3 sequence: CARSPRTGMNTEAFF.

The gene calls are TRBV3-1 and TRBJ1-5; TCRdb calls TRBD1, which cannot be checked without DNA. This CDR3 is built from 15 residues. CDR1 and CDR2 (germline): LGHDT, YNNKEL (reference sequence). The CDR3 spells CASSQDVGGAKPQHF.

The chain employs TRBV7-2 and TRBJ2-7; the D call of TRBD1 rests on TCRdb alone, since no DNA is present to check it. The CDR3 is 14 residues long. CDR1 SGHTA and CDR2 FQGNSA come from the germline V gene. This CDR3 reads CASSLPTRGYEQYF.

The chain carries TRBV9 and TRBJ2-7; without DNA, the TCRdb call of TRBD1 cannot be checked. The germline V gene encodes CDR1 SGDLS and CDR2 YYNGEE. The CDR3 has 15 amino acids. CDR3 amino acids: CASSPSGTPSHEQYF.

This clonotype is deemed medium-sized by its frequency. The chain combines TRBV28 with TRBJ2-5; TCRdb's D gene call, TRBD1, goes unchecked for lack of DNA. Germline CDR1 is MDHEN and CDR2 is SYDVKM. CDR3 length: 17 residues. This chain's CDR3 is CASSFPPAGQAEGTQYF. Full variable domain (outside the CDR3, taken from reference TRBV28 and TRBJ2-5): DVKVTQSSRYLVKRTGEKVFLECVQDMDHENMFWYRQDPGLGLRLIYFSYDVKMKEKGDIPEGYSVSREKKERFSLILESASTNQTSMYLCASSFPPAGQAEGTQYFGPGTRLLVL.

This clonotype shows up as medium-sized (0.01 to 0.1%) by frequency. This chain links TRBV29-1 with TRBJ2-1; TCRdb's assignment of TRBD1 cannot be checked, as there is no DNA. Germline V lookup: CDR1 SQVTM, CDR2 ANQGSEA. CDR3 length: 14 amino acids. CDR3 region: CSAITGDGYNEQFF.

This clonotype is medium-sized by frequency. The gene calls are TRBV5-1 and TRBJ2-7; TCRdb returns TRBD1, unconfirmable since there is no DNA. Germline CDR1 and CDR2: SGHRS and YFSETQ. The CDR3 runs to 15 residues. This CDR3 is CASSSRRVPPYEQYF.

The chain couples TRBV4-2 to TRBJ2-2. The CDR3 covers 15 residues. Germline CDR1 and CDR2: LGHNA and YNFKEQ. The CDR3 reads CASSQEHGLAGELFF.

V is TRBV5-1 and J is TRBJ1-5; TCRdb's assignment of TRBD1 cannot be checked, as there is no DNA. Germline CDR1 reads SGHRS; CDR2 reads YFSETQ. This CDR3 is built from 16 residues. This chain's CDR3 is CASSPQGGASNQPQHF.

This sequence joins TRBV19 and TRBJ1-1; as DNA is missing, the TRBD1 call by TCRdb cannot be tested. The CDR3 length is 14 residues. CDR1 is LNHDA and CDR2 is SQIVND in the germline V gene (reference sequence). Here the CDR3 reads CASSIGGSNTEAFF. Full variable domain (outside the CDR3, taken from reference TRBV19 and TRBJ1-1): DGGITQSPKYLFRKEGQNVTLSCEQNLNHDAMYWYRQDPGQGLRLIYYSQIVNDFQKGDIAEGYSVSREKKESFPLTVTSAQKNPTAFYLCASSIGGSNTEAFFGQGTRLTVV.

This clonotype is labeled medium-sized based on frequency. The chain carries TRBV29-1 and TRBJ1-2; the D gene TCRdb calls, TRBD1, cannot be checked with no DNA. Per germline, CDR1 SQVTM and CDR2 ANQGSEA. The CDR3 runs to 15 residues. The CDR3 sequence: CSVEDPRTGNYGYTF.

V and J are TRBV5-1 and TRBJ1-2; TCRdb proposes TRBD1, but this gene call is untestable without DNA. The germline gives CDR1 SGHRS, CDR2 YFSETQ. The CDR3 totals 15 residues. This chain's CDR3 is CASSLERGLDYGYTF.

This rearrangement joins TRBV29-1 to TRBJ1-1. The germline gives CDR1 SQVTM, CDR2 ANQGSEA. There are 13 residues in the CDR3. CDR3 in amino acids: CSVDEDPNTEAFF.

This clonotype counts as medium-sized by frequency. The chain links TRBV12-3 or TRBV12-4 to TRBJ2-7; TCRdb's D call of TRBD1 is untestable without DNA. This CDR3 contains 15 residues. The CDR3 is CASSPIRGHSGEQYF.

This chain's CDR3 is CASSLLAGAYNEQFF. The chain carries TRBV4-3 and TRBJ2-1; TCRdb proposes TRBD2, but this gene call is untestable without DNA. CDR3 length: 15 residues. Germline CDR1 LGHNA, CDR2 YSLEER.

Measured by frequency, this clonotype is medium-sized. The chain carries TRBV6-6 and TRBJ2-7; lacking DNA, the TRBD1 call made by TCRdb goes unchecked. The CDR3 spans 16 residues. Germline CDR1 MNHNY, CDR2 SVGAGI (reference sequence). CDR3 region: CASSYTPQGGYDEQYF.

By frequency, this clonotype registers medium-sized. V is TRBV5-1 and J is TRBJ2-5; without DNA, the TCRdb call of TRBD1 cannot be checked. CDR1 is SGHRS, CDR2 YFSETQ, per germline. The CDR3 loop spans 16 amino acids. CDR3 residues: CASTPGQAGTQETQYF.